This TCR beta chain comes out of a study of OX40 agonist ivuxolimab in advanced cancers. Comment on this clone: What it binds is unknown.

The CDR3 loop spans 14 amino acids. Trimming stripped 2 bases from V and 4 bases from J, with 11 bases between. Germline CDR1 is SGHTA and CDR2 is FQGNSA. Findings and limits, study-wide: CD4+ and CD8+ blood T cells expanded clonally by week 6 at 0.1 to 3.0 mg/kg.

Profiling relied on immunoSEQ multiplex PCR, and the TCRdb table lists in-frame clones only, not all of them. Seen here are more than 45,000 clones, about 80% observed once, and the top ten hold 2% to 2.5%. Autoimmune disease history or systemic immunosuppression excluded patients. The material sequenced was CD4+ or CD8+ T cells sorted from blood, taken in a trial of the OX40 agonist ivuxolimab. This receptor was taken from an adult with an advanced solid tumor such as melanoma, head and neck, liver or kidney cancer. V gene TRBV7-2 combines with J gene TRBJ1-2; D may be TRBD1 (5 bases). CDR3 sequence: CASSLSQGSYGYTF. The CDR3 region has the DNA TGTGCCAGCAGCTTATCTCAGGGAAGCTATGGCTACACCTTC.